The 30 T cell receptor beta chains presented below share a single source sample, sequenced in a study of PD-L1 blockade in urothelial cancer. Libraries were prepared by immunoSEQ multiplex PCR; TCRdb keeps only in-frame clonotypes and omits some of them. The table shows about 120,000 clones, with 75% to 90% occurring only once. The time point denotes: peripheral blood 6 weeks after treatment start. Sequencing was performed on PBMCs, taken around atezolizumab (anti-PD-L1) treatment. The receptors were sampled from a man aged 60 to 75 with urothelial cancer.

The V and J genes are TRBV9 and TRBJ1-2, with D possibly TRBD1 on 6 matching bases. This CDR3 spans 16 amino acids. Germline V gene data show CDR1 as SGDLS and CDR2 as YYNGEE. Between the trimmed V and J ends, which lost 4 bases and 4 bases, there was a span of 20 bases. DNA of the CDR3: TGTGCCAGCAGCTCCCGACCGACAGGACCCGTCTATGGCTACACCTTC. Its translation is CASSSRPTGPVYGYTF. Combining the CDR3 with reference TRBV9 and TRBJ1-2 gives the whole variable domain DSGVTQTPKHLITATGQRVTLRCSPRSGDLSVYWYQQSLDQGLQFLIQYYNGEERAKGNILERFSAQQFPDLHSELNLSSLELGDSALYFCASSSRPTGPVYGYTFGSGTRLTVV.

This CDR3 reads CASSLGADFGELFF. As DNA, the CDR3 is TGCGCCAGCAGCTTGGGCGCGGACTTCGGGGAGCTGTTTTTT. The chain links TRBV5-1 to TRBJ2-2; D might be TRBD2 (5 bases). V lost 0 bases and J 7 bases, leaving 10 bases between the germline ends. This CDR3 is 14 amino acids long. Germline loops: CDR1 SGHRS, CDR2 YFSETQ. The variable domain in full, with the rest retrieved from reference TRBV5-1 and TRBJ2-2, is KAGVTQTPRYLIKTRGQQVTLSCSPISGHRSVSWYQQTPGQGLQFLFEYFSETQRNKGNFPGRFSGRQFSNSRSEMNVSTLELGDSALYLCASSLGADFGELFFGEGSRLTVL.

The chain links TRBV12-5 to TRBJ2-5, with TRBD2 matching 13 bases. V shed 7 bases, J shed 5 bases, and the junction held 7 bases outside the gene matches. This CDR3 has 15 amino acids. Germline values: CDR1 LGHNT, CDR2 FRNRAP. This chain's CDR3 is CASAKTSGGTETQYF. The DNA for the CDR3 is TGTGCTAGTGCCAAGACTAGCGGGGGGACGGAGACCCAGTACTTC.

The chain employs TRBV15 and TRBJ2-5; D is possibly TRBD2 (6 bases). This CDR3 is built from 18 residues. The germline V and J ends were trimmed by 2 bases and 3 bases, with 22 bases remaining between them. Germline CDR1 LNHNV, CDR2 YYDKDF (reference sequence). The CDR3 DNA reads TGTGCCACCAGCAGACAACCTGGTGGGGGGACCGCTAAAGAGACCCAGTACTTC. As protein: CATSRQPGGGTAKETQYF.

This chain connects TRBV7-2 to TRBJ2-7; 13 nucleotides align to TRBD2. J was trimmed by 9 bases and V by 5 bases; bases with no gene match: 10. The V gene's germline CDR1 is SGHTA and CDR2 FQGNSA. The CDR3 consists of 15 residues. CDR3 protein: CASSPLTSGGAGQYF. The CDR3 DNA reads as TGTGCCAGCAGCCCCCTAACTAGCGGGGGGGCCGGGCAGTACTTC.

This chain uses TRBV9 with TRBJ2-3, with 7 bases fitting TRBD2. With 1 base clipped from V and 2 bases from J, the junction kept 1 base outside the gene matches. CDR1 SGDLS and CDR2 YYNGEE come from the germline V gene. The CDR3 consists of 14 residues. The CDR3, as DNA: TGTGCCAGCAGCGTACGGGGGGACACAGATACGCAGTATTTT. Its protein product is CASSVRGDTDTQYF.

The chain joins TRBV4-2 to TRBJ2-4, with 11 positions matching TRBD1. The V gene end was trimmed by 3 bases and the J gene end by 3 bases; junction bases not matched to a gene: 7. The CDR3 has 17 residues. Looked up from germline, CDR1 is LGHNA and CDR2 is YNFKEQ. The CDR3 spells CASSQSPGTGGKNIQYF. The CDR3 DNA sequence: TGTGCCAGCAGCCAGAGTCCCGGGACAGGGGGCAAAAACATTCAGTACTTC.

DNA of the CDR3: TGTGCCAGCAGTGAAGAGATTAATGAGGCTGGCACAGATACGCAGTATTTT. It encodes CASSEEINEAGTDTQYF. This sequence joins TRBV2 and TRBJ2-3; no definite D call. In germline, CDR1 is SNHLY, CDR2 FYNNEI. Trimming shortened V by 1 base and J by 1 base, and 15 bases separated the two germline ends. The CDR3 consists of 17 residues.

The genes are TRBV19 and TRBJ1-3, with D possibly matching TRBD1 (6 bases). This CDR3 spans 16 amino acids. In germline, CDR1 is LNHDA, CDR2 SQIVND (reference sequence). V was pared by 5 bases and J by 0 bases, with 14 bases between. The CDR3 coding sequence is TGTGCCAGTAGTCCAAGGACAGCCAACTCTGGAAACACCATATATTTT. This encodes CASSPRTANSGNTIYF.

The rearrangement joins TRBV2 to TRBJ2-5; the D gene is possibly TRBD2 (6 bases). The CDR3 is 15 residues long. The germline gives CDR1 SNHLY, CDR2 FYNNEI. V lost 8 bases, J lost 1 base, and 17 bases lay in between. CDR3 sequence (DNA): TGTGCCAGCGCGGGGCAGTCAATTCCCCAAGAGACCCAGTACTTC. Residues: CASAGQSIPQETQYF.

V usage is TRBV27 and J usage is TRBJ2-7, with D tentatively TRBD1 (6 bases). The V gene's germline CDR1 is MNHEY and CDR2 SMNVEV (reference sequence). V lost 5 bases, J lost 2 bases, and 13 bases lay in between. The CDR3 has 14 amino acids. The CDR3 region has the DNA TGTGCCAGCAGTCCCTCACAGGGTCCCTACGAGCAGTACTTC. Amino acids: CASSPSQGPYEQYF.

The V gene is TRBV30, the J gene TRBJ2-3, with D tentatively TRBD1 (5 bases). Per germline, CDR1 GTSNPN and CDR2 SVGIG (reference sequence). Trimming took off 5 bases at V and 2 bases at J, with 8 bases between the two ends. The CDR3 loop spans 12 amino acids. CDR3 DNA: TGTGCCTGGGGACAAACCACAGATACGCAGTATTTT. Encoded protein: CAWGQTTDTQYF.

This clone was seen a handful of times. The rearrangement joins TRBV6-5 to TRBJ1-6; 7 bases map to TRBD1. Per the germline V gene, CDR1 is MNHEY and CDR2 is SVGAGI. The trim removed 8 bases at V and 7 bases at J, leaving 8 bases unmatched. CDR3 length: 14 residues. The CDR3 protein is CASGVGDRNSPLHF. The CDR3, as DNA: TGTGCCAGCGGAGTTGGGGACAGAAATTCACCCCTCCACTTT.

This clone came up a few times. V is TRBV5-4 and J is TRBJ2-1; 9 nucleotides match TRBD2. The CDR3 totals 15 residues. With V trimmed by 0 bases and J by 8 bases, 6 bases remained unmatched. Germline V gives CDR1 SGHNT, CDR2 YYREEE (reference sequence). The DNA of the CDR3 is TGTGCCAGCAGCTTGGGGCTAGCGGGAAGGGATGAGCAGTTCTTC. It codes for CASSLGLAGRDEQFF.

The chain employs TRBV5-1 and TRBJ1-3, with 7 bases fitting TRBD1. With V trimmed by 4 bases and J by 0 bases, 7 bases remained unmatched. This CDR3 has 16 residues. Germline V gene data show CDR1 as SGHRS and CDR2 as YFSETQ. The CDR3 DNA sequence: TGCGCCAGCAGCCCGGACCCAGGGGGCTCTGGAAACACCATATATTTT. Its protein product is CASSPDPGGSGNTIYF. Supplemented by reference TRBV5-1 and TRBJ1-3, the full variable domain reads KAGVTQTPRYLIKTRGQQVTLSCSPISGHRSVSWYQQTPGQGLQFLFEYFSETQRNKGNFPGRFSGRQFSNSRSEMNVSTLELGDSALYLCASSPDPGGSGNTIYFGEGSWLTVV.

In this sample, this clone turned up a few times. The chain employs TRBV7-2 and TRBJ2-1; 12 bases align to TRBD2. V shed 5 bases, J shed 0 bases, and the junction held 2 bases outside the gene matches. This CDR3 region has 16 residues. Germline loops: CDR1 SGHTA, CDR2 FQGNSA. CDR3 in amino acids: CASSPSGGASYNEQFF. As DNA, the CDR3 is TGTGCCAGCAGCCCTAGCGGGGGGGCCTCCTACAATGAGCAGTTCTTC.

The sample holds a few counts of this clone. The CDR3 loop reads CASSLEQGTEAFF. The CDR3 region has the DNA TGTGCCAGCAGCTTAGAACAGGGGACTGAAGCTTTCTTT. The J gene is TRBJ1-1, the V gene TRBV7-9; 7 bases line up with TRBD1. CDR3 length equals 13 residues. The junction had 1 base not matched to a gene; V was cut back by 1 base and J by 5 bases. Germline V CDR1 and CDR2: SEHNR, FQNEAQ (reference sequence).

The chain uses TRBV9 and TRBJ2-2, with D perhaps matching TRBD1 (6 bases). The CDR3 runs to 15 residues. V was clipped by 0 bases and J by 4 bases, with 10 bases between them. Looked up from germline, CDR1 is SGDLS and CDR2 is YYNGEE. This CDR3 is CASSVATGSTGELFF. CDR3 bases: TGTGCCAGCAGCGTAGCAACAGGGTCCACCGGGGAGCTGTTTTTT.

V usage is TRBV27 and J usage is TRBJ2-7; 10 positions match TRBD2. Germline lookup yields CDR1 MNHEY and CDR2 SMNVEV (reference sequence). The ends lost 5 bases at V and 4 bases at J; junction bases unmatched: 8. The CDR3 is 15 residues long. The CDR3 DNA is TGTGCCAGCAGTCCTTACGGACTAGCGGAATACGAGCAGTACTTC. It translates to CASSPYGLAEYEQYF.

V usage is TRBV5-1 and J usage is TRBJ2-5; possibly TRBD2 for D (6 bases). Trimming cost V 7 bases and J 2 bases, with 18 bases left between them. Germline V gene data show CDR1 as SGHRS and CDR2 as YFSETQ. The CDR3 extends over 15 amino acids. The CDR3 DNA sequence: TGCGCCAGCCGGAGGGACGGGAGAGGTCAAGAGACCCAGTACTTC. Its protein is CASRRDGRGQETQYF.

The chain has TRBV19 and TRBJ2-7; tentative D call: TRBD1 (5 bases). The CDR3 extends over 16 amino acids. V was shortened by 6 bases and J by 3 bases, with 21 bases between the two germline ends. Germline-derived CDR1 and CDR2 are LNHDA and SQIVND (reference sequence). The CDR3 sequence: CASSPSGQGDLYEQYF. In DNA form, the CDR3 reads TGTGCCAGTAGCCCTAGTGGGCAGGGCGATCTCTACGAGCAGTACTTC. Looking up the rest from reference TRBV19 and TRBJ2-7 gives the full variable domain: DGGITQSPKYLFRKEGQNVTLSCEQNLNHDAMYWYRQDPGQGLRLIYYSQIVNDFQKGDIAEGYSVSREKKESFPLTVTSAQKNPTAFYLCASSPSGQGDLYEQYFGPGTRLTVT.

The V and J genes are TRBV18 and TRBJ2-2; 11 nucleotides line up with TRBD1. The CDR3 is 16 residues long. Trimming cost V 3 bases and J 6 bases; bases outside gene matches: 6. The V gene's germline CDR1 is KGHSH and CDR2 LQKENI. CDR3 loop: CASSPRTGGASGELFF. The CDR3 bases are TGTGCCAGCTCACCCCGGACAGGGGGCGCCTCCGGGGAGCTGTTTTTT.

This chain joins TRBV2 and TRBJ2-7; the match to TRBD1 covers 9 bases. V lost 6 bases and J lost 2; bases outside the gene matches: 2. The CDR3 runs to 13 residues. Per the germline V gene, CDR1 is SNHLY and CDR2 is FYNNEI. The CDR3 protein is CASRQGAPYEQYF. CDR3 sequence (DNA): TGTGCCAGCAGACAGGGGGCCCCCTACGAGCAGTACTTC.

This chain connects TRBV5-1 to TRBJ1-1; D gene unclear. With 0 bases removed from V and 2 bases from J, the gap between germline ends came to 11 bases. This CDR3 has 15 residues. In germline, CDR1 is SGHRS, CDR2 YFSETQ. CDR3 in DNA: TGCGCCAGCAGCTTGGCGGCGGCCAGCAACACTGAAGCTTTCTTT. Its translation is CASSLAAASNTEAFF.

The chain links TRBV4-2 to TRBJ1-6; unclear D gene. The CDR3 length is 13 residues. Germline assignment: CDR1 LGHNA and CDR2 YNFKEQ. Trimming removed 1 base at V and 8 bases at J, with 6 bases between. The CDR3 protein is CASSQAQDSPLHF. The CDR3 DNA follows: TGTGCCAGCAGCCAAGCTCAGGATTCACCCCTCCACTTT.

The chain uses TRBV5-1 and TRBJ2-2; 10 nucleotides line up with TRBD2. CDR1 and CDR2 from the germline V gene are SGHRS and YFSETQ. V lost 7 bases to trimming and J lost 4 bases; unmatched junction nucleotides: 4. The CDR3 loop spans 14 amino acids. The CDR3 protein is CASERGGFTGELFF. The DNA for the CDR3 is TGCGCCAGCGAGCGGGGGGGGTTCACCGGGGAGCTGTTTTTT.

The chain has TRBV28 and TRBJ2-5; 8 nucleotides align to TRBD2. The ends lost 5 bases at V and 3 bases at J; junction bases unmatched: 5. CDR1 is MDHEN and CDR2 is SYDVKM in the germline V gene. This CDR3 has 14 residues. The CDR3 sequence: CASSHRGGKETQYF. DNA for the CDR3: TGTGCCAGCAGTCACCGGGGGGGAAAAGAGACCCAGTACTTC.

The table lists this clone with a count of one. This chain uses TRBV7-9 with TRBJ1-4; D unresolved. Between the trimmed V and J ends, which lost 5 bases and 6 bases, there was a span of 10 bases. This CDR3 is 13 amino acids long. Germline loops: CDR1 SEHNR, CDR2 FQNEAQ (reference sequence). DNA of the CDR3: TGTGCCAGCAGCCCCCAGGAGGATGAAAAACTGTTTTTT. Encoded protein: CASSPQEDEKLFF.

The chain employs TRBV7-3 and TRBJ2-1, with 7 bases matching TRBD2. V dropped 0 bases and J dropped 9; count of bases not matched to a gene: 8. The CDR3 loop spans 15 amino acids. Per the germline V gene, CDR1 is SGHTA and CDR2 is FQGTGA. The CDR3 is CASSLTGTMGFEQFF. The DNA for the CDR3 is TGTGCCAGCAGCTTAACCGGGACTATGGGTTTTGAGCAGTTCTTC.

This chain connects TRBV6-5 to TRBJ1-2; 7 nucleotides align to TRBD1. Trimming took 5 bases from V and 2 from J; bases not matched to a gene: 5. Germline CDR1 is MNHEY and CDR2 is SVGAGI. This CDR3 contains 14 residues. CDR3: CASSTETGNYGYTF. CDR3 nucleotides: TGTGCCAGCAGTACCGAGACAGGGAACTATGGCTACACCTTC.